Listed below are T cell receptor beta chains from one sample, sequenced in a study of Ad26.COV2.S vaccination and SARS-CoV-2 variants. Assay: immunoSEQ multiplex PCR; the TCRdb copy retains only in-frame clones and omits some. The sample gives around 340,000 clones, around 89% of which show up once; roughly 5% is in the top ten. The sequences come from peripheral blood, collected in a trial of Ad26.COV2.S vaccine versus placebo. The source of these receptors is a person between 18 and 65 years old who received the Ad26.COV2.S COVID-19 vaccine or a placebo. Each CDR3 is given with its conserved first and last residue. Each record gives: J gene, V gene, D gene, clone size, CDR3 protein, CDR3 DNA. D genes are given only for firm matches. Clone sizes are given selectively: once, few, many, or a class where the clone is expanded.

j_gene: TRBJ1-2; v_gene: TRBV30; d_gene: TRBD1; abundance: once; CDR3aa: CACPRTGEPYGYTF; CDR3nt: TGTGCCTGCCCAAGGACAGGGGAACCCTATGGCTACACCTTC
j_gene: TRBJ1-6; v_gene: TRBV25-1; d_gene: .; abundance: .; CDR3aa: CASSEFRGSNSPLHF; CDR3nt: TGTGCCAGCAGTGAATTTCGGGGGAGTAATTCACCCCTCCACTTT
j_gene: TRBJ1-3; v_gene: TRBV2; d_gene: .; abundance: .; CDR3aa: CASKETSGNTIYF; CDR3nt: TGTGCCAGCAAGGAAACCTCTGGAAACACCATATATTTT
j_gene: TRBJ2-1; v_gene: TRBV25-1; d_gene: .; abundance: once; CDR3aa: CASSEYGGARNEQFF; CDR3nt: TGTGCCAGCAGTGAATATGGGGGGGCGAGAAATGAGCAGTTCTTC
j_gene: TRBJ2-1; v_gene: TRBV9; d_gene: .; abundance: .; CDR3aa: CASSVGPIPEQFF; CDR3nt: TGTGCCAGCAGCGTGGGTCCGATCCCTGAGCAGTTCTTC
j_gene: TRBJ1-2; v_gene: TRBV4-2; d_gene: TRBD1; abundance: .; CDR3aa: CASSQDLSRTGDYGYTF; CDR3nt: TGTGCCAGCAGCCAAGACTTATCCCGAACAGGGGACTATGGCTACACCTTC
j_gene: TRBJ2-1; v_gene: TRBV4-3; d_gene: TRBD1; abundance: .; CDR3aa: CASSLRPPGQAKRYEQFF; CDR3nt: TGCGCCAGCAGCCTAAGACCGCCGGGACAGGCTAAACGGTATGAGCAGTTCTTC
j_gene: TRBJ2-1; v_gene: TRBV7-9; d_gene: TRBD2; abundance: .; CDR3aa: CASSLKAGGPHNEQFF; CDR3nt: TGTGCCAGCAGCTTAAAAGCGGGAGGGCCCCACAATGAGCAGTTCTTC
j_gene: TRBJ2-1; v_gene: TRBV24-1; d_gene: .; abundance: .; CDR3aa: CATSDVGAAYNEQFF; CDR3nt: TGTGCCACCAGTGATGTGGGCGCGGCGTACAATGAGCAGTTCTTC
j_gene: TRBJ1-1; v_gene: TRBV19; d_gene: .; abundance: .; CDR3aa: CASRMSGQMNTEAFF; CDR3nt: TGTGCCAGTAGAATGAGCGGACAGATGAACACTGAAGCTTTCTTT
j_gene: TRBJ2-7; v_gene: TRBV12-5; d_gene: TRBD2; abundance: .; CDR3aa: CASGQTSGRPSYEQYF; CDR3nt: TGTGCTAGTGGTCAGACTAGCGGGAGGCCGTCCTACGAGCAGTACTTC
j_gene: TRBJ1-3; v_gene: TRBV10-3; d_gene: .; abundance: .; CDR3aa: CAISDFDGNTIYF; CDR3nt: TGTGCCATCAGTGACTTCGATGGAAACACCATATATTTT
j_gene: TRBJ2-1; v_gene: TRBV15; d_gene: .; abundance: .; CDR3aa: CATSRDGGNMGNEQFF; CDR3nt: TGTGCCACCAGCAGAGATGGGGGGAATATGGGCAATGAGCAGTTCTTC
j_gene: TRBJ1-6; v_gene: TRBV7-2; d_gene: .; abundance: .; CDR3aa: CASSLDMLMPLHF; CDR3nt: TGTGCCAGCAGCTTGGACATGTTAATGCCCCTCCACTTT
j_gene: TRBJ2-7; v_gene: TRBV28; d_gene: .; abundance: .; CDR3aa: CASSSLGGSSYEQYF; CDR3nt: TGTGCCAGCAGTTCCCTGGGCGGCAGTTCCTACGAGCAGTACTTC
j_gene: TRBJ1-1; v_gene: TRBV7-2; d_gene: TRBD1; abundance: few; CDR3aa: CASSIDRGNGNTEAFF; CDR3nt: TGTGCCAGCAGCATAGACAGGGGGAATGGGAACACTGAAGCTTTCTTT
j_gene: TRBJ2-2; v_gene: TRBV27; d_gene: .; abundance: once; CDR3aa: CASSRLVMTTGELFF; CDR3nt: TGTGCCAGCAGCCGTCTCGTTATGACCACCGGGGAGCTGTTTTTT
j_gene: TRBJ1-4; v_gene: TRBV21-1; d_gene: .; abundance: .; CDR3aa: CASSKRVRGQGFATNEKLFF; CDR3nt: TGTGCCAGCAGCAAAAGGGTAAGGGGACAGGGGTTTGCAACTAATGAAAAACTGTTTTTT
j_gene: TRBJ1-4; v_gene: TRBV19; d_gene: TRBD1; abundance: .; CDR3aa: CASTKRDRGINEKLFF; CDR3nt: TGTGCCAGTACCAAAAGAGACAGGGGAATTAACGAAAAACTGTTTTTT
j_gene: TRBJ2-1; v_gene: TRBV4-1; d_gene: .; abundance: .; CDR3aa: CASSQVPAGLLTNNEQFF; CDR3nt: TGCGCCAGCAGCCAAGTCCCGGCGGGATTACTTACCAACAATGAGCAGTTCTTC
j_gene: TRBJ2-6; v_gene: TRBV18; d_gene: .; abundance: .; CDR3aa: CASSPPTSVSGANVLTF; CDR3nt: TGTGCCAGCTCACCACCTACATCGGTCTCTGGGGCCAACGTCCTGACTTTC
j_gene: TRBJ2-1; v_gene: TRBV30; d_gene: .; abundance: .; CDR3aa: CAWSLSLNEQFF; CDR3nt: TGTGCCTGGAGTCTCTCGCTCAATGAGCAGTTCTTC
j_gene: TRBJ2-7; v_gene: TRBV7-2; d_gene: .; abundance: .; CDR3aa: CASSLGLLAYEQYF; CDR3nt: TGTGCCAGCAGCTTAGGTTTGTTAGCCTACGAGCAGTACTTC
j_gene: TRBJ2-6; v_gene: TRBV11-2; d_gene: .; abundance: .; CDR3aa: CASSLGLYSGANVLTF; CDR3nt: TGTGCCAGCAGCTTAGGCCTATATTCCGGGGCCAACGTCCTGACTTTC
j_gene: TRBJ2-1; v_gene: TRBV5-1; d_gene: .; abundance: .; CDR3aa: CASSLAASSYNEQFF; CDR3nt: TGCGCCAGCAGCTTGGCGGCCAGCTCCTACAATGAGCAGTTCTTC
j_gene: TRBJ1-5; v_gene: TRBV19; d_gene: TRBD1; abundance: once; CDR3aa: CASSMGGQGYQPQHF; CDR3nt: TGTGCCAGTAGTATGGGGGGACAGGGGTATCAGCCCCAGCATTTT
j_gene: TRBJ2-5; v_gene: TRBV11-2; d_gene: TRBD2; abundance: .; CDR3aa: CASSLRTSGNPSQYF; CDR3nt: TGTGCCAGCAGCTTGAGGACTAGCGGGAATCCGTCCCAGTACTTC
j_gene: TRBJ2-3; v_gene: TRBV5-5; d_gene: .; abundance: .; CDR3aa: CASSLAGGRTDTQYF; CDR3nt: TGTGCCAGCAGCTTGGCCGGGGGGCGCACAGATACGCAGTATTTT
j_gene: TRBJ2-3; v_gene: TRBV10-1; d_gene: .; abundance: .; CDR3aa: CASSDSPRTDTQYF; CDR3nt: TGCGCCAGCAGTGATAGCCCCCGCACAGATACGCAGTATTTT
j_gene: TRBJ2-7; v_gene: TRBV13; d_gene: TRBD2; abundance: .; CDR3aa: CASSGRGAYEQYF; CDR3nt: TGTGCCAGCAGCGGGAGGGGTGCCTACGAGCAGTACTTC
j_gene: TRBJ1-6; v_gene: TRBV30; d_gene: .; abundance: .; CDR3aa: CAWSVGRSTNNSPLHF; CDR3nt: TGTGCCTGGAGTGTAGGTAGATCAACGAATAATTCACCCCTCCACTTT
j_gene: TRBJ1-3; v_gene: TRBV19; d_gene: .; abundance: .; CDR3aa: CASISGASGNTIYF; CDR3nt: TGTGCCAGTATTTCAGGGGCTTCTGGAAACACCATATATTTT
j_gene: TRBJ2-1; v_gene: TRBV24-1; d_gene: .; abundance: .; CDR3aa: CATSGSTGSSYNEQFF; CDR3nt: TGTGCCACCAGTGGCTCGACTGGGAGCTCCTACAATGAGCAGTTCTTC
j_gene: TRBJ2-1; v_gene: TRBV4-1; d_gene: .; abundance: .; CDR3aa: CASSAGSYNEQFF; CDR3nt: TGCGCCAGCAGCGCTGGCTCCTACAATGAGCAGTTCTTC
j_gene: TRBJ2-7; v_gene: TRBV7-2; d_gene: .; abundance: .; CDR3aa: CASSVSGSSYEQYF; CDR3nt: TGTGCCAGCAGCGTCTCGGGGAGCTCCTACGAGCAGTACTTC
j_gene: TRBJ2-7; v_gene: TRBV5-1; d_gene: TRBD2; abundance: .; CDR3aa: CASSSRTSGALTYEQYF; CDR3nt: TGCGCCAGCAGCTCCCGGACTAGCGGGGCTCTAACCTACGAGCAGTACTTC
j_gene: TRBJ1-3; v_gene: TRBV4-1; d_gene: .; abundance: .; CDR3aa: CASSQEESSGNTIYF; CDR3nt: TGCGCCAGCAGCCAAGAGGAAAGCTCTGGAAACACCATATATTTT
j_gene: TRBJ2-2; v_gene: TRBV6-2/TRBV6-3; d_gene: .; abundance: .; CDR3aa: CASSPPTGRNTGELFF; CDR3nt: TGTGCCAGCAGCCCACCCACAGGGCGCAACACCGGGGAGCTGTTTTTT
j_gene: TRBJ2-1; v_gene: TRBV5-6; d_gene: .; abundance: .; CDR3aa: CASSFSHNEQFF; CDR3nt: TGTGCCAGCAGCTTCTCCCACAATGAGCAGTTCTTC
j_gene: TRBJ1-5; v_gene: TRBV12-5; d_gene: TRBD1; abundance: .; CDR3aa: CASGPGQGLQPQHF; CDR3nt: TGTGCTAGTGGCCCTGGACAGGGGCTGCAGCCCCAGCATTTT
j_gene: TRBJ1-4; v_gene: TRBV2; d_gene: .; abundance: .; CDR3aa: CASSEPGQFLSEKLFF; CDR3nt: TGTGCCAGCAGTGAACCTGGACAGTTCCTGAGTGAAAAACTGTTTTTT
j_gene: TRBJ1-1; v_gene: TRBV6-5; d_gene: TRBD1; abundance: .; CDR3aa: CASSYVTGTTEAFF; CDR3nt: TGTGCCAGCAGTTACGTGACAGGGACCACTGAAGCTTTCTTT